This entry is about one T cell receptor beta chain. What this receptor recognizes is not known. Within one base of it there is no much larger clone, and no base qualities were kept. The sample is drawn from a study of blood T cells in healthy people across ages (dated by TCRdb to 2013 to 2016). A note on the overall study: In model experiments, roughly one uniquely barcoded TCR beta cDNA molecule per two T cells was captured by template switching. To avoid experimental bias, donors of different ages were randomly spread across the sequencing lanes. Two additional independent replicas of 1 million unique cDNA reads from the same blood draw were analyzed for two donors (one aged 18 to 30 and one aged 80 or older). The donors were divided into four age groups: young (average approximately 15 years), middle-aged (around 41), aged (approximately 62) and long-lived (about 79). Age-related changes in TCR beta repertoire diversity were measured in the study by deep sequencing normalized with unique cDNA molecular identifiers.

What the work shows at the level of the full study, not this receptor alone: Because the CMV infection status of the donors was unknown, age-related changes in expanded clonotypes may potentially have been confounded. The long-lived group showed more naive CD4+ T cells, fewer expanded clones and increased TCR diversity than the aged group, suggesting age selection. Because profiling used bulk unsorted PBMCs, naive and antigen-experienced compartments could not be compared conclusively. The percentage of naive T cells measured by flow cytometry correlated strongly with observed TCR beta diversity. As age increased, observed TCR beta diversity per million T cells dropped in a roughly linear way, and a significant reduction was already evident by age about 40. Estimates of total diversity based on one million sequenced T cells were considered lower bounds and underestimates.

The donors were a few dozen Caucasian individuals from Russia, aged 6 to 90 years, who were systemically healthy. Around 9.8 milliliters of peripheral blood were collected from each donor into EDTA-treated Vacutainer tubes. Ficoll-Paque density-gradient centrifugation was used to isolate PBMCs, with at least 6 million per sample. Total RNA, at least 6 micrograms per sample, was extracted from PBMCs with Trizol reagent. For every donor, flow cytometry on a PBMC aliquot measured the percentage of naive CD45RAhigh/CD27high T cells. The CDR3 numbers 19 residues from cysteine through phenylalanine. Left in the record is the CDR3 DNA by itself, 57 bases read in frame from the first base. Per the germline V gene, MDHEN is the CDR1 and SYDVKM is the CDR2. At the junction V is shortened by 4 bases and J by 3 bases; bases outside the gene matches: 16. Libraries were constructed by 5' RACE. The instrument given in TCRdb is Illumina HiSeq 2500. A second PCR of about 6 to 11 cycles was performed with a sample-barcoded 5' primer and a J-beta primer mix. A unique molecular identifier was introduced onto each TCR beta cDNA molecule by a template-switch 5' adaptor carrying 12 random nucleotides. Each sample yielded at least 2.5 million CDR3-containing paired-end reads. First-strand cDNA synthesis was performed from all RNA using the Mint cDNA synthesis kit, with priming by a TRBC-specific oligonucleotide. Following uracil-DNA glycosylase treatment, a first 18-cycle PCR with universal primers M1SS and BC2_uni_R was performed on all cDNA. As for how the authors treated the data: For normalization, 1 million high-quality reads were randomly selected from each sample, with every read carrying a distinct molecular identifier. Reads with shared molecular identifiers were discarded instead of being binned into consensus sequences. MiTCR, run with a Q25 quality threshold and the strictest error-elimination algorithm, handled CDR3 identification, clonotype clustering and error correction. A nonparametric unseen species model with Euler transformation was used to estimate lower-bound total TCR beta diversity. TCRdb's own reprocessing of the public reads used fastp at Q25 and MiXCR and kept productive beta chains. Records with the same CDR3 protein are collapsed into one entry carrying the most frequent genes and DNA. These V and J calls rely on TCRdb rather than the paper's analysis. The sample table lists some 290,000 distinct CDR3 sequences, roughly a quarter of them with a count of one. The top ten clonotypes cover around 30% of the sample.

The sequenced material came from blood. The clonotype comes from a woman in her 70s in good health. The chain employs TRBV28 and TRBJ2-7, with 12 bases in between that match TRBD1. For the CDR3, the sequence is CASSSAGTGGSWSLYEQYF. The nucleotide sequence is given as TGTGCCAGCAGTTCGGCCGGGACAGGGGGCTCGTGGTCCCTCTACGAGCAGTACTTC.